This T cell receptor (beta chain) is from a study of T cells in Graves' hyperthyroidism and ophthalmopathy. Findings of the study overall: Appearing also in blood were most of the thyroid clonotypes expanded above 0.001.

The study defined stable Graves' hyperthyroidism as no ophthalmopathy progression within 18 months. The PBMCs studied were ones that came from about 10 ml fresh peripheral blood. Using RNA transcripts as the source, TCR beta CDR3 regions were amplified. An initial round of RT-PCR targeting the TCR CDR3 relied on the HTBI primer set. TCRdb called the multiplex PCR reads again in MiXCR, with one record for every CDR3 protein. The sample lists some 740,000 distinct CDR3 sequences; less than 15% were seen once. Worth noting for this clonotype: Its cognate antigen is unknown. This clone may be a read error of a much larger clone one base away.

V dropped 3 bases and J dropped 10 bases, with 13 bases sitting between them. The CDR3 has 13 residues. Germline-derived CDR1 and CDR2 are KGHSH and LQKENI. This chain links TRBV18 with TRBJ2-1; a possible D gene is TRBD2 (5 bases). The clonotype originates from a woman younger than 35 with Graves' hyperthyroidism. Sequenced sample: blood. DNA for the CDR3: TGTGCCAGCTCACCCGCACCAGCGGTCGAGCAGTTCTTC. It specifies CASSPAPAVEQFF.